Following are 16 T cell receptor beta chains from one sample sequenced in a study of T-cell memory formation after mild COVID-19. TCRdb fed the 5' RACE reads into MiXCR, producing one record per CDR3 protein. The data contain 450,000 or so distinct CDR3 sequences, approximately 23% of them singletons. The sample was PBMCs or a T cell subset sorted from them (not recorded which). The receptors come from an adult woman who had mild COVID-19 (a few samples of this study predate the infection). Cell type and time point are not known.

Worth noting for this clonotype: One end of the junction varies from germline; a read error may be responsible. This chain joins TRBV6-5 and TRBJ2-5; 10 nucleotides agree with TRBD1. The V gene's germline CDR1 is MNHEY and CDR2 SVGAGI. CDR3 length: 18 residues. The CDR3 is CDSSYGPRDRGMVETQYF. The DNA of the CDR3 is TGTGACAGCAGTTACGGCCCCCGGGACAGGGGTATGGTGGAGACCCAGTACTTC.

The chain employs TRBV9 and TRBJ2-2, with 9 bases fitting TRBD1. The trim removed 2 bases at V and 4 bases at J, leaving 9 bases unmatched. The length of the CDR3 is 17 residues. Germline CDR1 reads SGDLS; CDR2 reads YYNGEE. The CDR3 protein is CASSVTGGALGTGELFF. The CDR3 DNA follows: TGTGCCAGCAGCGTGACAGGGGGGGCTCTTGGCACCGGGGAGCTGTTTTTT.

V is TRBV3-1 and J is TRBJ1-6, with D possibly TRBD1 on 5 matching bases. CDR1 LGHDT and CDR2 YNNKEL come from the germline V gene (reference sequence). CDR3 length equals 16 residues. Trimming took off 2 bases at V and 4 bases at J, with 12 bases between the two ends. The CDR3 nucleotides read TGTGCCAGCAGCCAACACGGGGGAACATATAATTCACCCCTCCACTTT. Translation: CASSQHGGTYNSPLHF.

The sample holds a few counts of this clonotype. The chain recombines TRBV28 with TRBJ2-2; possible D gene TRBD1, 5 bases. The length of the CDR3 is 14 residues. Looked up from germline, CDR1 is MDHEN and CDR2 is SYDVKM. V lost 6 bases, J lost 1 base, and 9 bases lay in between. Here the CDR3 DNA reads TGTGCCAGCAGAAGACAGTTGAACACCGGGGAGCTGTTTTTT. This gives the protein CASRRQLNTGELFF.

The rearrangement joins TRBV4-1 to TRBJ1-1; perhaps TRBD1 as D (6 bases). Germline V gene data show CDR1 as MGHRA and CDR2 as YSYEKL. This CDR3 spans 14 amino acids. Trimming removed 6 bases from V and 11 bases from J, with 22 bases in between. CDR3 DNA: TGCGCCAGCAGTCGTAACAGGGCCTCCAAGGGGGCTTTCTTT. Encoded protein: CASSRNRASKGAFF.

This clonotype was seen a handful of times. The chain carries TRBV24-1 and TRBJ2-7, with unresolved D. Deletions cut 12 bases from V and 4 bases from J, with 6 bases between. The CDR3 is 9 amino acids. CDR1 is KGHDR, CDR2 SFDVKD, per germline. CDR3 loop: CAPSYEQYF. CDR3 coding DNA: TGTGCCCCAAGTTACGAGCAGTACTTC.

J is TRBJ2-7 and V is TRBV5-1; D not certain. Germline CDR1 and CDR2: SGHRS and YFSETQ. V was shortened by 4 bases and J by 3 bases, with 11 bases between the two germline ends. CDR3 length: 13 amino acids. The CDR3 protein is CASSALESYEQYF. CDR3 nucleotide sequence: TGCGCCAGCAGCGCTTTGGAAAGCTACGAGCAGTACTTC.

This clonotype was recorded at least ten times. This rearrangement joins TRBV12-3 or TRBV12-4 to TRBJ1-1; D is unresolved. The length of the CDR3 is 12 residues. V was shortened by 7 bases and J by 10 bases, with 16 bases between the two germline ends. The CDR3: CASTPDGRVAFF. In DNA form, the CDR3 reads TGTGCCAGCACCCCGGACGGACGTGTAGCTTTCTTT.

This clonotype was observed at least ten times. V gene TRBV27 combines with J gene TRBJ2-7, with TRBD1 identical over 10 bases. CDR3 length: 15 residues. With V trimmed by 3 bases and J by 4 bases, 6 bases remained unmatched. CDR1 MNHEY and CDR2 SMNVEV come from the germline V gene (reference sequence). DNA for the CDR3: TGTGCCAGCAGTTTCACCGGGACAGGGGCTTACGAGCAGTACTTC. Its protein product is CASSFTGTGAYEQYF.

CDR3 in amino acids: CASSLGGSQPQHF. The CDR3 nucleotides are TGCGCCAGCAGCTTGGGTGGAAGTCAGCCCCAGCATTTT. The J gene is TRBJ1-5, the V gene TRBV5-1; D unclear. V was shortened by 0 bases and J by 6 bases, with 7 bases between the two germline ends. The germline gives CDR1 SGHRS, CDR2 YFSETQ. The length of the CDR3 is 13 residues.

The chain combines TRBV6-4 with TRBJ2-6, with TRBD1 identical over 9 bases. CDR3 length: 16 residues. Germline CDR1 is MRHNA and CDR2 is SNTAGT. V lost 2 bases and J lost 4; bases outside the gene matches: 3. The CDR3 sequence: CASSDGTGRGANVLTF. The CDR3 nucleotides are TGTGCCAGCAGTGACGGGACAGGGAGGGGGGCCAACGTCCTGACTTTC.

The chain recombines TRBV18 with TRBJ1-2; weak D call: TRBD1 (5 bases). V dropped 2 bases and J dropped 0 bases, with 13 bases sitting between them. Germline values: CDR1 KGHSH, CDR2 LQKENI. The CDR3 length is 16 residues. The CDR3 loop reads CASSPILTVSNYGYTF. The CDR3, as DNA: TGTGCCAGCTCACCAATCTTGACAGTCTCTAACTATGGCTACACCTTC.

This clonotype came up a few times. V is TRBV7-9 and J is TRBJ2-2, with a tentative D call TRBD2 (6 bases). Germline CDR1 reads SEHNR; CDR2 reads FQNEAQ (reference sequence). The CDR3 totals 21 residues. V lost 5 bases and J 0 bases, leaving 28 bases between the germline ends. For the CDR3, the DNA is TGTGCCAGCAGCCCCCCCCGCGGGCGGGAAGGATTTAAGGCGAACACCGGGGAGCTGTTTTTT. Translating it yields CASSPPRGREGFKANTGELFF.

The chain combines TRBV7-6 with TRBJ2-5; the D gene is possibly TRBD2 (5 bases). Germline CDR1 is SGHVS and CDR2 is FNYEAQ. The V end lost 6 bases, the J end lost 5 bases, and 13 bases lay between the germline ends. The CDR3 extends over 13 amino acids. DNA of the CDR3: TGTGCCAGCAGGCCCCCGGGGTGGGAGACCCAGTACTTC. Translating gives CASRPPGWETQYF.

V is TRBV4-1 and J is TRBJ2-1; 9 nucleotides align to TRBD2. The CDR3 is made up of 16 amino acids. Germline lookup yields CDR1 MGHRA and CDR2 YSYEKL. V lost 0 bases to trimming and J lost 4 bases; unmatched junction nucleotides: 4. The CDR3 sequence: CASSQDPLAGYNEQFF. The CDR3 region has the DNA TGCGCCAGCAGCCAAGATCCGCTAGCGGGGTACAATGAGCAGTTCTTC.

The chain is built from TRBV6-2 or TRBV6-3 and TRBJ1-1; unclear D gene. Per germline, CDR1 MNHEY and CDR2 SVGEGT. The CDR3 loop spans 14 amino acids. With 0 bases removed from V and 8 bases from J, the gap between germline ends came to 13 bases. CDR3 loop: CASSYSRARGEAFF. The DNA for the CDR3 is TGTGCCAGCAGTTACTCGAGGGCCCGAGGGGAAGCTTTCTTT.